This TCR beta chain was captured by sequencing in a study of cytomegalovirus exposure and HLA in healthy donors. This CDR3 comprises 13 residues. The ends were cut back, 2 bases at V and 6 bases at J, with 11 bases in the middle. Germline lookup yields CDR1 SGHNT and CDR2 YYREEE (reference sequence). Some clones are missing from TCRdb's copy, which holds only in-frame ones; the method was immunoSEQ multiplex PCR. The sample holds approximately 200,000 clones, 70% to 90% seen once. The donors were in the roughly 130-subject validation cohort; that cohort was separate from the roughly 700-subject first cohort.

The chain carries TRBV5-4 and TRBJ1-2; D may be TRBD1 (5 bases). Sequenced material: PBMCs. The TCR comes from a woman in her late teens or twenties in good health and CMV-seronegative. The CDR3 loop reads CASSFRGGNGYTF. CDR3 DNA sequence: TGTGCCAGCAGCTTTCGGGGGGGGAATGGCTACACCTTC.